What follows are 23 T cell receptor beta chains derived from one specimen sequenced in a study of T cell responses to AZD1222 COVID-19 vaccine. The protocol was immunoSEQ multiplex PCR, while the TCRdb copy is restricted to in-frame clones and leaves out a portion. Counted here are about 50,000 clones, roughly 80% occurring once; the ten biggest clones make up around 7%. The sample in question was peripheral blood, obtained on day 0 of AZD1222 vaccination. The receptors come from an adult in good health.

CDR3 loop: CASSEGRGRVGYTF. The DNA for the CDR3 is TGTGCCAGCAGTGAAGGGAGGGGGCGCGTCGGCTACACCTTC. The chain recombines TRBV6-1 with TRBJ1-2, with 7 bases fitting TRBD1. The germline CDR1 and CDR2 sequences are MNHNS and SASEGT. There are 14 residues in the CDR3. With 1 base clipped from V and 8 bases from J, the junction kept 7 bases outside the gene matches.

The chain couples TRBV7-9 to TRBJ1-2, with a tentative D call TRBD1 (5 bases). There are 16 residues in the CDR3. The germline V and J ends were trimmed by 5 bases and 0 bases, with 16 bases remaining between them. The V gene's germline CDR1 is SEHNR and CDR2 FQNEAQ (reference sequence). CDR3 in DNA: TGTGCCAGCAGCCCGATTGGGACGGACCCTAACTATGGCTACACCTTC. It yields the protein CASSPIGTDPNYGYTF.

The CDR3 loop is CASSNDRGEGEKLFF. CDR3 sequence (DNA): TGTGCCAGCAGCAACGACAGGGGCGAAGGTGAAAAACTGTTTTTT. V is TRBV5-8 and J is TRBJ1-4; 8 bases agree with TRBD1. Losses at the gene ends were 4 bases for V and 7 bases for J; bases not matched to a gene: 9. This CDR3 is 15 amino acids long. The germline V gene has CDR1 SGHTS and CDR2 YDEGEE.

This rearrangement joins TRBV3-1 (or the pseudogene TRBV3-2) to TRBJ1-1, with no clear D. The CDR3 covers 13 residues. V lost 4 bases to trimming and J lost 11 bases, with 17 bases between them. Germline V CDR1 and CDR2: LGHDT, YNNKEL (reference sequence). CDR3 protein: CASSPGPINEAFF. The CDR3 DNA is TGTGCCAGCAGCCCAGGACCGATAAACGAGGCTTTCTTT.

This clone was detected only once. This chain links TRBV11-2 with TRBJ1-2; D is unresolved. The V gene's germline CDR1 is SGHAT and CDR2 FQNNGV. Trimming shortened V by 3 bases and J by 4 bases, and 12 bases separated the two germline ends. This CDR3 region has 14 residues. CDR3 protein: CASSLGQNLYGYTF. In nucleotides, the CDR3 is TGTGCCAGCAGCTTGGGCCAGAATCTCTATGGCTACACCTTC.

CDR3 loop: CASSLVRGANEKLFF. CDR3 sequence (DNA): TGTGCCAGCAGCTTGGTTCGGGGAGCTAATGAAAAACTGTTTTTT. This chain links TRBV5-8 with TRBJ1-4; D is ambiguous. Trimming removed 0 bases at V and 3 bases at J, with 9 bases between. This CDR3 contains 15 residues. Germline V gene data show CDR1 as SGHTS and CDR2 as YDEGEE.

For the CDR3, the DNA is TGTGCCAGCAGCCCTCAAACAGGGGGTCTAGGGTCCTACGAGCAGTACGTC. Encoded protein: CASSPQTGGLGSYEQYV. This chain uses TRBV21-1 with TRBJ2-7; the table gives TRBD1 as D, unverified against the DNA. TRBV21-1 is labeled a pseudogene. This CDR3 has 17 residues.

As DNA, the CDR3 is TGTGCCAGCAGTTACAGCTACGAGCAGTACTTC. Amino acid sequence: CASSYSYEQYF. The chain links TRBV2 to TRBJ2-7; no reliable D call. The CDR3 length is 11 residues. Trimming pared 5 bases from V and 3 bases from J, leaving 5 bases between. The germline gives CDR1 SNHLY, CDR2 FYNNEI.

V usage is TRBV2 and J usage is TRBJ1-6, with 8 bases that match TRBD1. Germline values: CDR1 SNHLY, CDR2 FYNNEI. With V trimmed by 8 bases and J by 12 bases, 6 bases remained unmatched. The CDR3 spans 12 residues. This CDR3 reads CASPGQGEPLHF. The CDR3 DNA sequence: TGTGCCAGCCCCGGACAGGGCGAACCCCTCCACTTT.

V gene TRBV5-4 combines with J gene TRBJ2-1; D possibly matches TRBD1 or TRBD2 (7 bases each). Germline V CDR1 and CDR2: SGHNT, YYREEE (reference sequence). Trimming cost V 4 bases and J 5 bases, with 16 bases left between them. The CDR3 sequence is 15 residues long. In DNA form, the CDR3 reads TGTGCCAGCAGCAGCGGGACAGTCGGACACAATGAGCAGTTCTTC. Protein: CASSSGTVGHNEQFF. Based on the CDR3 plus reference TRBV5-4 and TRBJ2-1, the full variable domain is ETGVTQSPTHLIKTRGQQVTLRCSSQSGHNTVSWYQQALGQGPQFIFQYYREEENGRGNFPPRFSGLQFPNYSSELNVNALELDDSALYLCASSSGTVGHNEQFFGPGTRLTVL.

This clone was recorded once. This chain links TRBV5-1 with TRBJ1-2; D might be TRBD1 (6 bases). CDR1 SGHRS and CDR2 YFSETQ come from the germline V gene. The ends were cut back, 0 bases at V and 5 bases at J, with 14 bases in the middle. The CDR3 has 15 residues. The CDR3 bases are TGCGCCAGCAGCTTGGAGGGGGAAAGTGGATATGGCTACACCTTC. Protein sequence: CASSLEGESGYGYTF. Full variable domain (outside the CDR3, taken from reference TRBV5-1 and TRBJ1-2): KAGVTQTPRYLIKTRGQQVTLSCSPISGHRSVSWYQQTPGQGLQFLFEYFSETQRNKGNFPGRFSGRQFSNSRSEMNVSTLELGDSALYLCASSLEGESGYGYTFGSGTRLTVV.

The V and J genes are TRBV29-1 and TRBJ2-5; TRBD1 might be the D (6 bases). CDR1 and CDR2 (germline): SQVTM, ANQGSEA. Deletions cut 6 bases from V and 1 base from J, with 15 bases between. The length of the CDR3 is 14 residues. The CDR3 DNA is TGCAGCGTCGGGACAAGAACAAGCCAAGAGACCCAGTACTTC. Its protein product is CSVGTRTSQETQYF.

Written as DNA, the CDR3 is TGTGCCAGCAGTTTACAGGGGAGTCAGCTCCAAGAGACCCAGTACTTC. It translates to CASSLQGSQLQETQYF. The V gene is TRBV28, the J gene TRBJ2-5, with D maybe TRBD1 (6 bases). From germline, CDR1 is MDHEN and CDR2 SYDVKM. V was shortened by 2 bases and J by 1 base, with 14 bases between the two germline ends. This CDR3 spans 16 amino acids.

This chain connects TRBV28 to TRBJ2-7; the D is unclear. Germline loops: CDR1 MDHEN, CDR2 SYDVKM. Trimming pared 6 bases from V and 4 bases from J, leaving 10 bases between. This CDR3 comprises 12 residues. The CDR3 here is CASSSVGYEQYF. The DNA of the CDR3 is TGTGCCAGCAGCTCAGTAGGTTACGAGCAGTACTTC. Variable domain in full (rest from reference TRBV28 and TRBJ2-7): DVKVTQSSRYLVKRTGEKVFLECVQDMDHENMFWYRQDPGLGLRLIYFSYDVKMKEKGDIPEGYSVSREKKERFSLILESASTNQTSMYLCASSSVGYEQYFGPGTRLTVT.

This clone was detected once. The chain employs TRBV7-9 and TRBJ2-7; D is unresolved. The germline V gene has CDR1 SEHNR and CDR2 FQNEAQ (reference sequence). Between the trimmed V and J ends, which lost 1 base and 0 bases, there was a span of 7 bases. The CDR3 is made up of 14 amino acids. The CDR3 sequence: CASSLGHVSYEQYF. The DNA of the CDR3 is TGTGCCAGCAGCTTAGGCCACGTCTCCTACGAGCAGTACTTC.

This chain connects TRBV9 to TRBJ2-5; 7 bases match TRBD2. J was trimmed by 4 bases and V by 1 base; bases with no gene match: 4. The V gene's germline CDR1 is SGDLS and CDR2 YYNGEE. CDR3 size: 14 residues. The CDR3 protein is CASSVSGGGETQYF. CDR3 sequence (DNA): TGTGCCAGCAGCGTATCGGGGGGTGGAGAGACCCAGTACTTC. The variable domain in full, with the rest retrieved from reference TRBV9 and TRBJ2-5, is DSGVTQTPKHLITATGQRVTLRCSPRSGDLSVYWYQQSLDQGLQFLIQYYNGEERAKGNILERFSAQQFPDLHSELNLSSLELGDSALYFCASSVSGGGETQYFGPGTRLLVL.

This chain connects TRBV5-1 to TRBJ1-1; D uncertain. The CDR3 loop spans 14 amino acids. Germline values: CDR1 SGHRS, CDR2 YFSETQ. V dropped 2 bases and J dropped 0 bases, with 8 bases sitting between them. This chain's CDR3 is CASSFQNMNTEAFF. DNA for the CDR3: TGCGCCAGCAGCTTCCAGAACATGAACACTGAAGCTTTCTTT.

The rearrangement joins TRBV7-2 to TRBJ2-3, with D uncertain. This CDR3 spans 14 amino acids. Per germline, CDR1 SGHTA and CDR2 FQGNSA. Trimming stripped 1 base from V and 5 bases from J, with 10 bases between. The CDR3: CASSLVGSGDTQYF. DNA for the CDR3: TGTGCCAGCAGCTTAGTAGGGTCAGGAGATACGCAGTATTTT.

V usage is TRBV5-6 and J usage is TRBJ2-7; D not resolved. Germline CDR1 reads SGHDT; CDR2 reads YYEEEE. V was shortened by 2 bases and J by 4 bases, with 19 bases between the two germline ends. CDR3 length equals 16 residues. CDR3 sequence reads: CASSFGPLTKSYEQYF. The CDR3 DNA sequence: TGTGCCAGCAGCTTTGGGCCCCTTACGAAGTCGTACGAGCAGTACTTC.

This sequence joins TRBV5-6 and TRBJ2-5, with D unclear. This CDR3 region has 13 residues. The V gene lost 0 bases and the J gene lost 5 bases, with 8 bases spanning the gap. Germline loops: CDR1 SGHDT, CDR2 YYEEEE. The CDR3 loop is CASSLDGSETQYF. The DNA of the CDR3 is TGTGCCAGCAGCTTGGACGGCAGCGAGACCCAGTACTTC. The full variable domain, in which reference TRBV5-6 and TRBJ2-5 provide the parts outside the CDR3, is DAGVTQSPTHLIKTRGQQVTLRCSPKSGHDTVSWYQQALGQGPQFIFQYYEEEERQRGNFPDRFSGHQFPNYSSELNVNALLLGDSALYLCASSLDGSETQYFGPGTRLLVL.

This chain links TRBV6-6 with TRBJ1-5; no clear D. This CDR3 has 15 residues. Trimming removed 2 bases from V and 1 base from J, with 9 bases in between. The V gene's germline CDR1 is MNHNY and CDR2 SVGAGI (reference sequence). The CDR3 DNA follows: TGTGCCAGCAGTTACGAGGACTACAGCAATCAGCCCCAGCATTTT. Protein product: CASSYEDYSNQPQHF.

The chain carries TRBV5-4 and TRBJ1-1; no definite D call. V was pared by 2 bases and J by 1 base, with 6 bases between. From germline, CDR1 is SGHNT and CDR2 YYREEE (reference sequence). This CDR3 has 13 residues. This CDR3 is CASSFSANTEAFF. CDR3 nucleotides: TGTGCCAGCAGCTTTTCAGCGAACACTGAAGCTTTCTTT.

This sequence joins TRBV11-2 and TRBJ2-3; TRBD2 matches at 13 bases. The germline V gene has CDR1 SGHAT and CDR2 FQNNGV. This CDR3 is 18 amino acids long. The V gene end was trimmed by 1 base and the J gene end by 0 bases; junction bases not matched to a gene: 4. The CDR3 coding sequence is TGTGCCAGCAGCTTAGTCGGACTAGCGGGGGCCAGCACAGATACGCAGTATTTT. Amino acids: CASSLVGLAGASTDTQYF.